These T cell receptor beta chains were read from a single sample in a study of glioma-infiltrating T cells after dendritic cell vaccination. Assay: immunoSEQ multiplex PCR; the TCRdb copy retains only in-frame clones and omits some. The sample lists 50,000 to 60,000 clones, roughly 83% seen once, with 15% to 17% in the top ten. Here the sequenced sample was blood, taken after dendritic cell vaccination. Receptors originate from a human donor with glioblastoma. The CDR3 runs from the conserved cysteine through the conserved F or W. Fields, in order: V gene, J gene, D gene, clone size, CDR3 DNA, CDR3 protein. D genes are given only for firm matches. Expanded clones are given a class, and other clones once, few, many or no size at all.

v_gene: TRBV30; j_gene: TRBJ2-6; d_gene: TRBD1; abundance: .; CDR3nt: TGTGCCTGGAGTCCTAGACCCAGGGACAGGGTTCCTGGGGCCAACGTCCTGACTTTC; CDR3aa: CAWSPRPRDRVPGANVLTF
v_gene: TRBV7-9; j_gene: TRBJ2-2; d_gene: .; abundance: .; CDR3nt: TGTGCCAGCAGCTATTACAGGGTTGGGACCGGGGAGCTGTTTTTT; CDR3aa: CASSYYRVGTGELFF
v_gene: TRBV7-2; j_gene: TRBJ2-7; d_gene: TRBD1; abundance: .; CDR3nt: TGTGCCAGCAGCTTGAGGACAGGGAACGAGCAGTACTTC; CDR3aa: CASSLRTGNEQYF
v_gene: TRBV6-4; j_gene: TRBJ1-2; d_gene: TRBD1; abundance: .; CDR3nt: TGTGCCAGCAGTCCCGGACAGGGAAGTAACTATGGCTACACCTTC; CDR3aa: CASSPGQGSNYGYTF
v_gene: TRBV14; j_gene: TRBJ2-1; d_gene: TRBD2; abundance: .; CDR3nt: TGTGCCAGCAGCTTAGCGGGGTTCTACAATGAGCAGTTCTTC; CDR3aa: CASSLAGFYNEQFF
v_gene: TRBV4-1; j_gene: TRBJ2-7; d_gene: TRBD1; abundance: .; CDR3nt: TGCGCCAGCAGGCAAAGGGACAGGGAATCGTACGAGCAGTACTTC; CDR3aa: CASRQRDRESYEQYF
v_gene: TRBV9; j_gene: TRBJ2-5; d_gene: .; abundance: .; CDR3nt: TGTGCCAGCAGCGTAGGTGCGGAGCAAGAGACCCAGTACTTC; CDR3aa: CASSVGAEQETQYF
v_gene: TRBV5-1; j_gene: TRBJ1-1; d_gene: .; abundance: once; CDR3nt: TGCGCCAGCAGCTTGCTCCAGGGCAACACTGAAGCTTTCTTT; CDR3aa: CASSLLQGNTEAFF
v_gene: TRBV21-1; j_gene: TRBJ2-7; d_gene: .; abundance: .; CDR3nt: TGTGCCAAAAGGGGGAAGATCTACGAGCAGTACTTC; CDR3aa: CAKRGKIYEQYF
v_gene: TRBV11-2; j_gene: TRBJ1-2; d_gene: TRBD1; abundance: .; CDR3nt: TGTGCCAGCAGCTTAGATCCGCCGGGACAGGGATATGGCTACACCTTC; CDR3aa: CASSLDPPGQGYGYTF
v_gene: TRBV6-1; j_gene: TRBJ2-3; d_gene: TRBD2; abundance: .; CDR3nt: TGTGCCAGCAGTGAAGTTGGGACTAGCGGGGGGGCGGATACGCAGTATTTT; CDR3aa: CASSEVGTSGGADTQYF
v_gene: TRBV30; j_gene: TRBJ2-6; d_gene: .; abundance: .; CDR3nt: TGTGCCTGGAGTTCTGGACTCTCTGGGGCCAACGTCCTGACTTTC; CDR3aa: CAWSSGLSGANVLTF
v_gene: TRBV7-9; j_gene: TRBJ2-5; d_gene: TRBD2; abundance: .; CDR3nt: TGTGCCAGCAGCTTCCGGGAGGCCGGGGAGACCCAGTACTTC; CDR3aa: CASSFREAGETQYF
v_gene: TRBV7-2; j_gene: TRBJ1-1; d_gene: TRBD1; abundance: .; CDR3nt: TGTGCCAGCAGCTTAGTATCTAGGGGACAGGGGATGAACACTGAAGCTTTCTTT; CDR3aa: CASSLVSRGQGMNTEAFF
v_gene: TRBV7-9; j_gene: TRBJ1-2; d_gene: TRBD1; abundance: .; CDR3nt: TGTGCCAGCAGCTTAGAGGGGGGCAGGGGGCGAAGTCGGGCGACCGCCTTC; CDR3aa: CASSLEGGRGRSRATAF
v_gene: TRBV6-4; j_gene: TRBJ2-3; d_gene: .; abundance: .; CDR3nt: TGTGCCAGCAGCCTGGGGGCGCGGGATACGCAGTATTTT; CDR3aa: CASSLGARDTQYF
v_gene: TRBV7-9; j_gene: TRBJ2-7; d_gene: .; abundance: few; CDR3nt: TGTGCCAGCAGCTTAGTCACTCCCGGCTACGAGCAGTACTTC; CDR3aa: CASSLVTPGYEQYF
v_gene: TRBV13; j_gene: TRBJ1-5; d_gene: .; abundance: .; CDR3nt: TGTGCCAGCAGCGCGGGGGCAAGTCAGCCCCAGCATTTT; CDR3aa: CASSAGASQPQHF
v_gene: TRBV28; j_gene: TRBJ1-6; d_gene: TRBD1; abundance: .; CDR3nt: TGTGCCAGCAGTTTAGGCGGACAGGGGGTGGATAATTCACCCCTCCACTTT; CDR3aa: CASSLGGQGVDNSPLHF
v_gene: TRBV30; j_gene: TRBJ1-1; d_gene: TRBD1; abundance: .; CDR3nt: TGTGCCTGGAATGACAGGGCCCAGTTCTTCTTT; CDR3aa: CAWNDRAQFFF
v_gene: TRBV7-8; j_gene: TRBJ2-2; d_gene: TRBD1; abundance: .; CDR3nt: TGTGCCAGCAGCTTAGCTTTTGTGGGACAGGGACGCACCGGGGAGCTGTTTTTT; CDR3aa: CASSLAFVGQGRTGELFF
v_gene: TRBV19; j_gene: TRBJ1-1; d_gene: TRBD1; abundance: .; CDR3nt: TGTGCCAGTAGACGGGACAGGGGGAACACTGAAGCTTTCTTT; CDR3aa: CASRRDRGNTEAFF
v_gene: TRBV30; j_gene: TRBJ2-1; d_gene: .; abundance: few; CDR3nt: TGTGCCTGGATGTTCCTCAATGAGCAGTTCTTC; CDR3aa: CAWMFLNEQFF
v_gene: TRBV29-1; j_gene: TRBJ2-7; d_gene: TRBD2; abundance: few; CDR3nt: TGCAGCGTAATTAGAGGGAGGGAAGTGAACCACGAGCAGTACTTC; CDR3aa: CSVIRGREVNHEQYF
v_gene: TRBV5-6; j_gene: TRBJ1-2; d_gene: TRBD1; abundance: once; CDR3nt: TGTGCCAGCAGCTTGATTGGCAGGGGGGTAGACTATGGCTACACCTTC; CDR3aa: CASSLIGRGVDYGYTF
v_gene: TRBV6-6; j_gene: TRBJ1-1; d_gene: TRBD1; abundance: .; CDR3nt: TGTGCCAGCAGCCCGGGACAGGGAGTGGCTTTCTTT; CDR3aa: CASSPGQGVAFF
v_gene: TRBV7-9; j_gene: TRBJ1-2; d_gene: TRBD1; abundance: .; CDR3nt: TGTGCCAGCAGCCCTTGGACAGGGGCCACTCCATACTATGGCTACACCTTC; CDR3aa: CASSPWTGATPYYGYTF
v_gene: TRBV18; j_gene: TRBJ2-7; d_gene: .; abundance: once; CDR3nt: TGTGCCAGCTCACGTTCAGCCGCCGTCCAGGCCGAGCAGTACTTC; CDR3aa: CASSRSAAVQAEQYF
v_gene: TRBV6-1; j_gene: TRBJ2-7; d_gene: TRBD1; abundance: once; CDR3nt: TGTGCCAGCAGTGAAGGGACAGGGACCTACGAGCAGTACTTC; CDR3aa: CASSEGTGTYEQYF
v_gene: TRBV5-4; j_gene: TRBJ2-2; d_gene: .; abundance: .; CDR3nt: TGTGCCAGCAGCTTGGGCGTACAGAAGAACACCGGGGAGCTGTTTTTT; CDR3aa: CASSLGVQKNTGELFF
v_gene: TRBV30; j_gene: TRBJ2-2; d_gene: TRBD2; abundance: .; CDR3nt: TGTGCCTGGATGACTAGCGCGAACACCGGGGAGCTGTTTTTT; CDR3aa: CAWMTSANTGELFF
v_gene: TRBV5-1; j_gene: TRBJ1-1; d_gene: TRBD1; abundance: .; CDR3nt: TGCGCCAGCACGGCCAGGGGGGACAGGAACACTGAAGCTTTCTTT; CDR3aa: CASTARGDRNTEAFF
v_gene: TRBV11-3; j_gene: TRBJ1-5; d_gene: .; abundance: .; CDR3nt: TGTGCCAGCAGGCCGGGGGGCGATCAGCCCCAGCATTTT; CDR3aa: CASRPGGDQPQHF
v_gene: TRBV30; j_gene: TRBJ2-7; d_gene: .; abundance: .; CDR3nt: TGTGCCTGGACCCTCCCCACAGGGATGTACGAGCAGTACTTC; CDR3aa: CAWTLPTGMYEQYF
v_gene: TRBV5-5; j_gene: TRBJ2-7; d_gene: TRBD1; abundance: once; CDR3nt: TGTGCCAGCAGTCCCGGGACAGCCTACGAGCAGTACTTC; CDR3aa: CASSPGTAYEQYF
v_gene: TRBV6-8; j_gene: TRBJ2-5; d_gene: .; abundance: .; CDR3nt: TGTGCCAGCAGGTCCCTCTCTGAGGTAGAAGAGACCCAGTACTTC; CDR3aa: CASRSLSEVEETQYF
v_gene: TRBV11-3; j_gene: TRBJ2-5; d_gene: TRBD1; abundance: .; CDR3nt: TGTGCCAGCAGCCACGGGACAGGCCAAGAGACCCAGTACTTC; CDR3aa: CASSHGTGQETQYF
v_gene: TRBV7-9; j_gene: TRBJ1-2; d_gene: .; abundance: .; CDR3nt: TGTGCCGGTGAGGCAGCCACAAATATCGGCTACACCTTC; CDR3aa: CAGEAATNIGYTF
v_gene: TRBV9; j_gene: TRBJ2-1; d_gene: TRBD2; abundance: .; CDR3nt: TGTGCCAGCGCTCCTAGCGGGGCCAACAATGAGCAGTTCTTC; CDR3aa: CASAPSGANNEQFF
v_gene: TRBV4-3; j_gene: TRBJ1-4; d_gene: TRBD1; abundance: .; CDR3nt: TGCGCCAGCAGCCAAGAGACAGGGTATGGTGAAAAACTGTTTTTT; CDR3aa: CASSQETGYGEKLFF
v_gene: TRBV15; j_gene: TRBJ1-2; d_gene: .; abundance: .; CDR3nt: TGTGCCACCAGCAGAGAGACAGTATATGGCTACACCTTC; CDR3aa: CATSRETVYGYTF
v_gene: TRBV11-2; j_gene: TRBJ1-5; d_gene: .; abundance: .; CDR3nt: TGTGCCAGCAGCTTAGCAGGGAATAGCAATCAGCCCCAGCATTTT; CDR3aa: CASSLAGNSNQPQHF
v_gene: TRBV10-3; j_gene: TRBJ2-1; d_gene: TRBD2; abundance: .; CDR3nt: TGTGCCACCTATAGCGGGGGGGCCTTGGAACTTGAGCAGTTCTTC; CDR3aa: CATYSGGALELEQFF
v_gene: TRBV5-1; j_gene: TRBJ2-7; d_gene: .; abundance: .; CDR3nt: TGCGCCAGCAGCCCGCTGGTTGGGAGCTCCTACGAGCAGTACTTC; CDR3aa: CASSPLVGSSYEQYF
v_gene: TRBV5-1; j_gene: TRBJ1-4; d_gene: .; abundance: .; CDR3nt: TGCGCCAGCAGCTTGGGTTTCCGGGACAAAAATGAAAAACTGTTTTTT; CDR3aa: CASSLGFRDKNEKLFF
v_gene: TRBV6-5; j_gene: TRBJ1-5; d_gene: .; abundance: .; CDR3nt: TGTGCCAGCACCCGACAGGACAATCAGCCCCAGCATTTT; CDR3aa: CASTRQDNQPQHF
v_gene: TRBV10-3; j_gene: TRBJ1-2; d_gene: TRBD1; abundance: few; CDR3nt: TGTGCCATCAGTGAGTCGGGACAGGGATTCGGAAATGGCTACACCTTC; CDR3aa: CAISESGQGFGNGYTF
v_gene: TRBV19; j_gene: TRBJ2-7; d_gene: TRBD1; abundance: once; CDR3nt: TGTGCCAGTAGCCCTTCGCGGACAGGGGGCGTCTACGAGCAGTACTTC; CDR3aa: CASSPSRTGGVYEQYF